Listed below are T cell receptor beta chains from one sample, sequenced in a study of T-cell reconstitution after alpha-beta-depleted transplantation in children. Each CDR3 protein gets one entry after TCRdb re-called the PCR reads with MiXCR. Of about 1,000,000 distinct CDR3 sequences detected, roughly 31% appear once; the ten largest clones hold roughly 31%. Sequenced here: PBMCs, mostly from graft donor cells, sampled 360 days after TCRalphabeta/CD19-depleted stem cell transplant. The receptors derive from a boy under two years old who had a stem cell transplant for SCID, so the T cells may come from the graft donor. Each CDR3 is given with its conserved first and last residue. A D gene is named only where the DNA matches it firmly.

j_gene: TRBJ2-5
v_gene: TRBV3-1
d_gene: NA
CDR3aa: CASSLLMGMGTQYF

j_gene: TRBJ2-2
v_gene: TRBV29-1
d_gene: NA
CDR3aa: CSVSGGGTNTGELFF

j_gene: TRBJ2-5
v_gene: TRBV20-1
d_gene: NA
CDR3aa: CSALGLPSTQYF

j_gene: TRBJ2-3
v_gene: TRBV15
d_gene: TRBD2
CDR3aa: CATSRERTSGGAKYF

j_gene: TRBJ2-3
v_gene: TRBV12-3/TRBV12-4
d_gene: TRBD2
CDR3aa: CASTWGGPRDTQYF

j_gene: TRBJ2-1
v_gene: TRBV6-1
d_gene: NA
CDR3aa: CASSRSGGFNEQFF

j_gene: TRBJ2-7
v_gene: TRBV4-1
d_gene: NA
CDR3aa: CASSQLLQSSYEQYF

j_gene: TRBJ2-7
v_gene: TRBV27
d_gene: TRBD1
CDR3aa: CASSRTGIEREQYF

j_gene: TRBJ2-7
v_gene: TRBV5-1
d_gene: NA
CDR3aa: CASSSDFYEQYF

j_gene: TRBJ2-3
v_gene: TRBV3-1
d_gene: NA
CDR3aa: CASSRATRSTDTQYF

j_gene: TRBJ2-6
v_gene: TRBV4-2
d_gene: TRBD1
CDR3aa: CASSQWGQGGSGANVLTF

j_gene: TRBJ2-7
v_gene: TRBV10-2
d_gene: TRBD1
CDR3aa: CASSKDRVYEQYF

j_gene: TRBJ2-2
v_gene: TRBV5-1
d_gene: NA
CDR3aa: CASRMAGGTGELFF

j_gene: TRBJ2-1
v_gene: TRBV15
d_gene: TRBD2
CDR3aa: CATSLRGRLAGNEQFF

j_gene: TRBJ1-1
v_gene: TRBV7-9
d_gene: TRBD1
CDR3aa: CASSLPGQGYPLGAFF

j_gene: TRBJ1-5
v_gene: TRBV6-2/TRBV6-3
d_gene: NA
CDR3aa: CASRTTGNGNQPQHF

j_gene: TRBJ2-5
v_gene: TRBV6-1
d_gene: TRBD2
CDR3aa: CASLSSRGWQETQYF

j_gene: TRBJ2-7
v_gene: TRBV29-1
d_gene: TRBD1
CDR3aa: CSVGQGAPYEQYF

j_gene: TRBJ2-5
v_gene: TRBV11-2
d_gene: NA
CDR3aa: CASSRLGGLQETQYF

j_gene: TRBJ2-5
v_gene: TRBV7-9
d_gene: TRBD1
CDR3aa: CASSLGGGTTVETQYF

j_gene: TRBJ2-3
v_gene: TRBV20-1
d_gene: NA
CDR3aa: CSARIQGLTDTQYF

j_gene: TRBJ2-7
v_gene: TRBV5-1
d_gene: NA
CDR3aa: CASSLAKVTGPYYEQYF

j_gene: TRBJ1-1
v_gene: TRBV30
d_gene: NA
CDR3aa: CAWSAAVEGGEAFF

j_gene: TRBJ2-5
v_gene: TRBV5-6
d_gene: TRBD1
CDR3aa: CASSRDSETQYF

j_gene: TRBJ2-2
v_gene: TRBV11-1
d_gene: NA
CDR3aa: CASSLAPTRENTGELFF

j_gene: TRBJ2-2
v_gene: TRBV7-9
d_gene: NA
CDR3aa: CASSFSVGGELFF

j_gene: TRBJ2-5
v_gene: TRBV15
d_gene: TRBD1
CDR3aa: CATSSLDRAQETQYF

j_gene: TRBJ1-1
v_gene: TRBV29-1
d_gene: NA
CDR3aa: CSSGGGGTEAFF

j_gene: TRBJ2-7
v_gene: TRBV12-3/TRBV12-4
d_gene: NA
CDR3aa: CASSFGSISSYEQYF

j_gene: TRBJ2-3
v_gene: TRBV12-3/TRBV12-4
d_gene: TRBD1
CDR3aa: CASRRGTGQGADTQYF

j_gene: TRBJ1-4
v_gene: TRBV9
d_gene: NA
CDR3aa: CASSVGGDINEKLFF

j_gene: TRBJ2-1
v_gene: TRBV5-6
d_gene: NA
CDR3aa: CASSLLQGAYNEQFF

j_gene: TRBJ2-5
v_gene: TRBV24-1
d_gene: NA
CDR3aa: CATSDVGGRDWWTIKTTQYF

j_gene: TRBJ2-7
v_gene: TRBV3-1
d_gene: NA
CDR3aa: CASSPATRSKQYF

j_gene: TRBJ2-3
v_gene: TRBV4-1
d_gene: NA
CDR3aa: CASSPWTVRTDTQYF

j_gene: TRBJ2-2
v_gene: TRBV6-2/TRBV6-3
d_gene: NA
CDR3aa: CASSSGISTSTGELFF

j_gene: TRBJ1-1
v_gene: TRBV20-1
d_gene: NA
CDR3aa: CSARNLGRSNTEAFF

j_gene: TRBJ2-1
v_gene: TRBV4-1
d_gene: NA
CDR3aa: CASSQDRGSHEQFF

j_gene: TRBJ2-1
v_gene: TRBV27
d_gene: NA
CDR3aa: CASSFIRGRYNEQFF

j_gene: TRBJ1-2
v_gene: TRBV20-1
d_gene: NA
CDR3aa: CSARDLASSVGYTF

j_gene: TRBJ2-3
v_gene: TRBV13
d_gene: NA
CDR3aa: CASSPSSQRRSRLWADTQYF

j_gene: TRBJ1-2
v_gene: TRBV10-3
d_gene: TRBD1
CDR3aa: CAISETVTGGYGYTF

j_gene: TRBJ2-3
v_gene: TRBV6-1
d_gene: NA
CDR3aa: CASRLRVGTDTQYF

j_gene: TRBJ2-7
v_gene: TRBV4-1
d_gene: NA
CDR3aa: CASSSDEAYEQYF

j_gene: TRBJ1-2
v_gene: TRBV3-1
d_gene: NA
CDR3aa: CASSPQTNYGYTF

j_gene: TRBJ1-1
v_gene: TRBV7-6
d_gene: NA
CDR3aa: CASSLDAGTEAFF

j_gene: TRBJ1-6
v_gene: TRBV9
d_gene: TRBD1
CDR3aa: CASSVAGQGGSPLHF

j_gene: TRBJ2-5
v_gene: TRBV5-1
d_gene: TRBD2
CDR3aa: CASRRSGGSQETQYF

j_gene: TRBJ2-3
v_gene: TRBV4-1
d_gene: NA
CDR3aa: CASSQDSLADTTSTDTQYF

j_gene: TRBJ1-1
v_gene: TRBV10-3
d_gene: NA
CDR3aa: CAISESGRANTEAFF

j_gene: TRBJ1-5
v_gene: TRBV12-3/TRBV12-4
d_gene: NA
CDR3aa: CASTRENSNQPQHF

j_gene: TRBJ1-2
v_gene: TRBV4-2
d_gene: NA
CDR3aa: CASSGPSLDYNF

j_gene: TRBJ2-2
v_gene: TRBV3-1
d_gene: NA
CDR3aa: CASSQRFSNTGELFF

j_gene: TRBJ1-1
v_gene: TRBV29-1
d_gene: NA
CDR3aa: CSVLPGDHTEAFF